Below, 5 T cell receptor beta chains from the same sample are listed, as sequenced in a study of PD-L1 blockade in urothelial cancer. Time point here: pretreatment peripheral blood. Clones were sequenced by immunoSEQ multiplex PCR, and TCRdb holds only the in-frame ones, with some missing. Of around 70,000 clones in the sample, about 83% were seen once. Sample: PBMCs, taken around atezolizumab (anti-PD-L1) treatment. The receptor set was obtained from an older woman with urothelial cancer.

In the case of this clone: At one end the junction does not follow the germline gene, possibly because of a read error. This sequence joins TRBV30 and TRBJ1-2, with D tentatively TRBD1 (6 bases). The CDR3 length is 17 residues. Germline-derived CDR1 and CDR2 are GTSNPN and SVGIG (reference sequence). The CDR3 sequence is CAWSVTGHQALGYGCTF. CDR3 in DNA: TGTGCCTGGAGTGTGACGGGACATCAGGCTCTTGGCTATGGCTGCACCTTC.

The chain recombines TRBV23-1 with TRBJ2-7; weak D call: TRBD2 (6 bases). TRBV23-1 is marked as an open reading frame, function uncertain. The CDR3 extends over 16 amino acids. V lost 0 bases, J lost 1 base, and 13 bases lay in between. CDR3 coding DNA: TGCGCCAGCAGTCAATCGCGGCGGGACCGTTCCTACGAGCAGTACTTC. Its protein is CASSQSRRDRSYEQYF.

This chain links TRBV6-6 with TRBJ2-7; 11 nucleotides align to TRBD2. With 6 bases clipped from V and 2 bases from J, the junction kept 0 bases outside the gene matches. This CDR3 is built from 13 residues. Germline CDR1 is MNHNY and CDR2 is SVGAGI (reference sequence). This chain's CDR3 is CASRTSGTYEQYF. Written as DNA, the CDR3 is TGTGCCAGCAGGACTAGCGGGACCTACGAGCAGTACTTC.

The genes are TRBV14 and TRBJ1-1; D ambiguous. V gave up 4 bases and J gave up 5 bases, with 8 bases separating them. Germline values: CDR1 SGHDN, CDR2 FVKESK. The CDR3 consists of 12 residues. This chain's CDR3 is CASSPARTEAFF. The CDR3 region has the DNA TGTGCCAGCAGCCCCGCACGGACTGAAGCTTTCTTT.

The chain carries TRBV7-2 and TRBJ2-1; the D gene is possibly TRBD2 (5 bases). V was pared by 4 bases and J by 6 bases, with 10 bases between. The germline V gene has CDR1 SGHTA and CDR2 FQGNSA. The CDR3 sequence is 13 residues long. In DNA form, the CDR3 reads TGTGCCAGCAGCTCCGGGGTTGTCAATGAGCAGTTCTTC. Translation gives CASSSGVVNEQFF.